A single sample gave rise to the 19 T cell receptor beta chains below, sequenced in a study of T cell responses to AZD1222 COVID-19 vaccine. Some clones are missing from TCRdb's copy, which holds only in-frame ones; the method was immunoSEQ multiplex PCR. The repertoire holds tens of thousands of clones, with about nine tenths as singletons. Sequencing used peripheral blood, obtained on day 0 of AZD1222 vaccination. Receptors were obtained from an adult in good health.

This chain connects TRBV27 to TRBJ1-1; D unresolved. The V gene's germline CDR1 is MNHEY and CDR2 SMNVEV (reference sequence). Between the trimmed V and J ends, which lost 7 bases and 10 bases, there was a span of 16 bases. This CDR3 region has 12 residues. The CDR3: CASTSQGTRAFF. CDR3 nucleotides: TGTGCCAGCACCTCCCAAGGCACCCGAGCTTTCTTT.

The chain uses TRBV5-4 and TRBJ2-5, with 9 bases identical to TRBD2. The ends lost 1 base at V and 3 bases at J; junction bases unmatched: 7. Germline loops: CDR1 SGHNT, CDR2 YYREEE (reference sequence). The CDR3 is made up of 16 amino acids. The CDR3 sequence is CASSLMLAGIKETQYF. For the CDR3, the DNA is TGTGCCAGCAGCTTGATGCTAGCGGGGATCAAAGAGACCCAGTACTTC.

The chain links TRBV27 to TRBJ2-5, with TRBD1 matching over 9 bases. CDR1 is MNHEY, CDR2 SMNVEV, per germline (reference sequence). V shed 4 bases and J 2 bases; nucleotides not matched to a gene: 5. The CDR3 sequence is 15 residues long. The CDR3 DNA follows: TGTGCCAGCAGTTCGGACAGGGGTTGGCAAGAGACCCAGTACTTC. This encodes CASSSDRGWQETQYF.

The rearrangement joins TRBV9 to TRBJ2-2; TRBD1 aligns across 9 bases. V lost 0 bases, J lost 6 bases, and 12 bases stayed unmatched. CDR1 is SGDLS, CDR2 YYNGEE, per germline. There are 18 residues in the CDR3. The CDR3 region is CASSVDGTGRPGPGELFF. The CDR3 DNA sequence: TGTGCCAGCAGCGTAGATGGGACAGGGAGACCAGGGCCCGGGGAGCTGTTTTTT. Full variable domain (rest looked up from reference TRBV9 and TRBJ2-2): DSGVTQTPKHLITATGQRVTLRCSPRSGDLSVYWYQQSLDQGLQFLIQYYNGEERAKGNILERFSAQQFPDLHSELNLSSLELGDSALYFCASSVDGTGRPGPGELFFGEGSRLTVL.

The CDR3, as DNA: TGTGCCAGCTCACCACTCCCAGGAGTGAACACTGAAGCTTTCTTT. It encodes CASSPLPGVNTEAFF. The V call is TRBV18, the J call TRBJ1-1; D not resolved. V lost 1 base, J lost 0 bases, and 9 bases lay in between. Germline V gene lookup returns CDR1 KGHSH and CDR2 LQKENI. CDR3 size: 15 residues.

As for this clone: The junction and the germline gene differ at one end; a read error may be behind it. Written as DNA, the CDR3 is TGTGCCAGCAACGGGACACCCTATAACAATGGCTACACCTTC. Translation gives CASNGTPYNNGYTF. The chain joins TRBV28 to TRBJ1-2; TRBD1 is a possible D gene (6 bases). CDR1 MDHEN and CDR2 SYDVKM come from the germline V gene. CDR3 length: 14 residues.

The chain joins TRBV19 to TRBJ1-2; no firm D call. Trimming cost V 3 bases and J 1 base, with 6 bases left between them. Germline lookup yields CDR1 LNHDA and CDR2 SQIVND (reference sequence). This CDR3 has 13 residues. Here the CDR3 DNA reads TGTGCCAGTAGTATTCTGATTAACTATGGCTACACCTTC. This gives the protein CASSILINYGYTF.

The chain has TRBV2 and TRBJ2-1; possibly TRBD1 or TRBD2 for D (5 bases each). The CDR3 sequence is 14 residues long. Per germline, CDR1 SNHLY and CDR2 FYNNEI. V lost 6 bases to trimming and J lost 3 bases, with 12 bases between them. The CDR3 DNA reads TGTGCCAGCAGGCTCCGGGACGGCTACAATGAGCAGTTCTTC. Translation gives CASRLRDGYNEQFF. Full variable domain (remainder filled in from reference TRBV2 and TRBJ2-1): EPEVTQTPSHQVTQMGQEVILRCVPISNHLYFYWYRQILGQKVEFLVSFYNNEISEKSEIFDDQFSVERPDGSNFTLKIRSTKLEDSAMYFCASRLRDGYNEQFFGPGTRLTVL.

As DNA, the CDR3 is TGTGCCAGCGGCTTAGCGGGGGCTAGCACAGATACGCAGTATTTT. Its translation is CASGLAGASTDTQYF. The V and J genes are TRBV2 and TRBJ2-3; 9 bases fit TRBD2. Germline CDR1 is SNHLY and CDR2 is FYNNEI. V shed 8 bases and J 0 bases; nucleotides not matched to a gene: 6. This CDR3 is 15 amino acids long. Drawing the rest from reference TRBV2 and TRBJ2-3, the complete variable domain is EPEVTQTPSHQVTQMGQEVILRCVPISNHLYFYWYRQILGQKVEFLVSFYNNEISEKSEIFDDQFSVERPDGSNFTLKIRSTKLEDSAMYFCASGLAGASTDTQYFGPGTRLTVL.

The DNA of the CDR3 is TGCAGTGCTAGTGGTATGACCCAAGAGACCCAGTACTTC. Residues: CSASGMTQETQYF. This chain joins TRBV20-1 and TRBJ2-5; D call uncertain. Trimming left V 3 bases short and J 1 base short, with 9 bases between. This CDR3 contains 13 residues. Per germline, CDR1 DFQATT and CDR2 SNEGSKA (reference sequence).

This chain uses TRBV5-4 with TRBJ1-1; tentatively, D is TRBD1 (5 bases). V was trimmed by 0 bases and J by 0 bases, leaving 9 bases between them. The CDR3 length is 15 residues. CDR1 and CDR2 (germline): SGHNT, YYREEE (reference sequence). CDR3 amino acids: CASSLDRGLNTEAFF. The CDR3 coding sequence is TGTGCCAGCAGCTTGGATAGGGGTTTGAACACTGAAGCTTTCTTT.

The chain joins TRBV2 to TRBJ2-7, with 8 bases lining up with TRBD1. From germline, CDR1 is SNHLY and CDR2 FYNNEI. The V segment lost 4 bases and the J segment 9 bases; nucleotides outside the gene matches: 14. The CDR3 consists of 15 residues. CDR3 sequence: CASSGRTGWDSVQYF. Written as DNA, the CDR3 is TGTGCCAGCAGTGGACGGACAGGGTGGGATAGTGTGCAGTACTTC.

This clone was seen just once. This chain connects TRBV20-1 to TRBJ2-7, with TRBD1 as a possible D gene (6 bases). This CDR3 has 14 residues. V lost 3 bases, J lost 9 bases, and 21 bases lay in between. The germline V gene has CDR1 DFQATT and CDR2 SNEGSKA (reference sequence). This CDR3 reads CSASRDTTYEGQYF. The DNA for the CDR3 is TGCAGTGCTAGTCGGGACACAACCTACGAGGGGCAGTACTTC.

The chain recombines TRBV28 with TRBJ1-1; 8 bases line up with TRBD1. Germline CDR1 is MDHEN and CDR2 is SYDVKM. This CDR3 is built from 13 residues. The CDR3: CVILDRADHEAFF. The DNA for the CDR3 is TGTGTAATATTGGACAGGGCCGACCATGAAGCTTTCTTT.

CDR3 nucleotide sequence: TGTGCCAGCAGCTTGGTCGGGGGCTCGAACAATGAGCAGTTCTTC. It codes for CASSLVGGSNNEQFF. The chain is built from TRBV5-6 and TRBJ2-1, with D perhaps matching TRBD1 or TRBD2 (6 bases each). V was cut by 0 bases and J by 5 bases, with 12 bases left in between. The CDR3 covers 15 residues. The germline V gene encodes CDR1 SGHDT and CDR2 YYEEEE.

This chain joins TRBV14 and TRBJ1-6, with no clear D. Trimming removed 4 bases from V and 7 bases from J, with 11 bases in between. Germline loops: CDR1 SGHDN, CDR2 FVKESK. The CDR3 contains 14 residues. The CDR3 here is CASSRLQVNSPLHF. The DNA for the CDR3 is TGTGCCAGCAGCCGGTTACAAGTCAATTCACCCCTCCACTTT. Variable domain in full (rest from reference TRBV14 and TRBJ1-6): EAGVTQFPSHSVIEKGQTVTLRCDPISGHDNLYWYRRVMGKEIKFLLHFVKESKQDESGMPNNRFLAERTGGTYSTLKVQPAELEDSGVYFCASSRLQVNSPLHFGNGTRLTVT.

This chain joins TRBV5-1 and TRBJ1-2; D is undetermined. Germline lookup yields CDR1 SGHRS and CDR2 YFSETQ. The CDR3 loop spans 14 amino acids. V was trimmed by 1 base and J by 2 bases, leaving 9 bases between them. Here the CDR3 DNA reads TGCGCCAGCAGCTTGAGTCCAGACAACTATGGCTACACCTTC. Its protein product is CASSLSPDNYGYTF. The full variable domain, rest sourced from reference TRBV5-1 and TRBJ1-2, is KAGVTQTPRYLIKTRGQQVTLSCSPISGHRSVSWYQQTPGQGLQFLFEYFSETQRNKGNFPGRFSGRQFSNSRSEMNVSTLELGDSALYLCASSLSPDNYGYTFGSGTRLTVV.

The chain links TRBV5-1 to TRBJ1-3; D call uncertain. V lost 4 bases and J 0 bases, leaving 11 bases between the germline ends. The germline gives CDR1 SGHRS, CDR2 YFSETQ. The CDR3 contains 15 residues. The CDR3 spells CASSPPSSSGNTIYF. The CDR3 nucleotides read TGCGCCAGCAGCCCACCCTCCAGCTCTGGAAACACCATATATTTT.

This clone was observed a handful of times. The V gene is TRBV18, the J gene TRBJ1-5, with 7 bases identical to TRBD1. Per the germline V gene, CDR1 is KGHSH and CDR2 is LQKENI. This CDR3 spans 13 amino acids. Trimming cost V 3 bases and J 6 bases; bases outside gene matches: 2. The CDR3 here is CASSPGQFQPQHF. CDR3 sequence (DNA): TGTGCCAGCTCACCGGGACAGTTTCAGCCCCAGCATTTT.